The clone carrying this T cell receptor (beta chain) came up many times. The target antigen is unknown. Quantitative 5'-RACE with molecular barcodes produced the TCR beta libraries. TCRdb reprocessed the 5' RACE reads via MiXCR and lists one record per CDR3 protein. The sample consists of fewer than 550,000 distinct CDR3 sequences, about 5.2% of them appearing once. These data come from a study of CD8 T cells in ankylosing spondylitis. The study's findings and limits: Ankylosing spondylitis blood appeared to carry a characteristic TCR beta motif of roughly 8 highly homologous variants. Researchers reportedly found disease-linked clones significantly enriched in matched ankylosing spondylitis synovial fluid. Reports of some motif variants in reactive arthritis synovial fluid and blood predate this one. Disease-linked clones bore a CD8+ phenotype and were relatively rare in peripheral blood.

This receptor was obtained from a male donor with ankylosing spondylitis. The specimen sequenced was blood, either unsorted or a sorted T cell fraction (not recorded which).

The CDR3 nucleotides read TGTGCCAGCAGTTTCAGGGGTGAAACCGGGGAGCTGTTTTTT. The encoded protein is CASSFRGETGELFF. The chain employs TRBV27 and TRBJ2-2; D is perhaps TRBD1 (6 bases). The CDR3 contains 14 residues. Germline assignment: CDR1 MNHEY and CDR2 SMNVEV (reference sequence). Between the trimmed V and J ends, which lost 3 bases and 5 bases, there was a span of 10 bases.